The text below deals with one TCR beta chain. The target antigen is unknown. Preparing the TCRbeta library involved the use of unique molecular identifiers. TCRdb re-called the PCR reads through MiXCR, storing one row per CDR3 protein. This sample carries hundreds of thousands of distinct CDR3 sequences, around 15% of them seen once, and the ten largest clones take roughly two fifths. This record belongs to a study of T-cell reconstitution after alpha-beta-depleted transplantation in children. General study points: Reportedly, alpha-beta T cells present about two months post-transplant originated from several hundred expanded clones of graft origin.

This CDR3 has 13 amino acids. V was clipped by 2 bases and J by 6 bases, with 9 bases between them. CDR1 is LGHNA and CDR2 is YSLEER in the germline V gene. The chain joins TRBV4-3 to TRBJ2-3; TRBD1 is a possible D gene (5 bases). The source is a male patient between 2 and 10 years old who had a stem cell transplant for acute lymphoblastic leukemia, so the T cells may come from the graft donor. Sequences were derived from PBMCs, mostly from graft donor cells, sampled 360 days after TCRalphabeta/CD19-depleted stem cell transplant. The CDR3 nucleotides are TGCGCCAGCAGCCAAAGACAGATGGATACGCAGTATTTT. Protein product: CASSQRQMDTQYF.